The clone carrying this TCR beta chain was found many times. The antigen remains unidentified. These data are taken from a study of neurological immune-mediated disorders. General observations from the study: A possible signature was seen in one related-CDR3 cluster, into which phylogenetic grouping placed the repertoires of 18 of 34 multiple sclerosis patients. None of the CDR3 amino acid sequences of expanded clones were shared across subjects, and this suggested private repertoires in all groups.

Germline V gene sequence: CDR1 SEHNR, CDR2 FQNEAQ (reference sequence). After removal of 7 bases from V and 1 base from J, the junction contained 9 bases not matched to a gene. CDR3 size: 15 residues. The method for making cDNA was 5'RACE, and it used 10-nucleotide random UMIs. A single record per CDR3 protein comes from TCRdb applying MiXCR to the 5' RACE reads. The repertoire has roughly 89,000 distinct CDR3 sequences, around 2.6% of them found once; the top ten carry 1.1%. Sequences were obtained from PBMCs. The chain has TRBV7-9 and TRBJ1-1; 7 bases match TRBD1. The TCR sequence derives from a woman aged 25 to 39 with multiple sclerosis. CDR3 DNA sequence: TGTGCCAGCAAGGGACAGAGGTCTAAGAACACTGAAGCTTTCTTT. It is translated as CASKGQRSKNTEAFF. The complete variable domain, with remaining parts taken from reference TRBV7-9 and TRBJ1-1, reads DTGVSQNPRHKITKRGQNVTFRCDPISEHNRLYWYRQTLGQGPEFLTYFQNEAQLEKSRLLSDRFSAERPKGSFSTLEIQRTEQGDSAMYLCASKGQRSKNTEAFFGQGTRLTVV.